Listed below are T cell receptor beta chains from one sample, sequenced in a study of blood T cell repertoires in COVID-19. Only in-frame clones appear in the TCRdb table, and some are missing; sequencing was by immunoSEQ multiplex PCR. The table has roughly 200,000 clones, around 87% seen once. Sequencing was carried out using peripheral blood. Every receptor here comes from a man in his forties with active or convalescent COVID-19. The CDR3 runs from the conserved cysteine through the conserved F or W. D genes are given only for firm matches. The size of a clone is reported for some rows only, either as once, few or many, or as a class for expanded clones.

abundance	v_gene	d_gene	j_gene	CDR3nt	CDR3aa
NA	TRBV27	NA	TRBJ1-1	TGTGCCAGCAGTTTATCTGGGGCGGACACTGAAGCTTTCTTT	CASSLSGADTEAFF
NA	TRBV11-2	NA	TRBJ1-3	TGTGCCAGCAGCTTACCGACTCGAAACACCATATATTTT	CASSLPTRNTIYF
NA	TRBV6-1	NA	TRBJ2-3	TGTGCCAGCAGTGAACCATTGGCGGGGACAGATACGCAGTATTTT	CASSEPLAGTDTQYF
NA	TRBV29-1	NA	TRBJ1-4	TGCAGCGTTGGGGCAGGGCATTTAGAAAAACTGTTTTTT	CSVGAGHLEKLFF
few	TRBV25-1	NA	TRBJ1-4	TGTGCCAGCAGTGACCCCATAGGGGGATATAATGAAAAACTGTTTTTT	CASSDPIGGYNEKLFF
NA	TRBV11-3	NA	TRBJ2-7	TGTGCCAGCAGCTTAGATTCAACTCAGCGATACTCCTACGAGCAGTACTTC	CASSLDSTQRYSYEQYF
NA	TRBV5-1	NA	TRBJ1-1	TGCGCCAGCAGCTTGGGTGCGGGTAGGAACACTGAAGCTTTCTTT	CASSLGAGRNTEAFF
NA	TRBV27	TRBD1	TRBJ1-1	TGTGCCAGCAGTAACGCCCCGACAGGGGGGCCCTTCACTGAAGCTTTCTTT	CASSNAPTGGPFTEAFF
NA	TRBV7-9	TRBD2	TRBJ2-1	TGTGCCAGCAGCTTAGCGCTCGGGGGGGCCCACAATGAGCAGTTCTTC	CASSLALGGAHNEQFF
NA	TRBV15	NA	TRBJ2-1	TGTGCCACCAGCAAGCATGGGTCCGACAGATGGGATGAGCAGTTCTTC	CATSKHGSDRWDEQFF
NA	TRBV9	TRBD1	TRBJ2-7	TGTGCCAGCAGCCCTGGGACAGGGGGCTTGTACGAGCAGTACTTC	CASSPGTGGLYEQYF
NA	TRBV19	NA	TRBJ1-1	TGTGCCAGTAGCACGACACGGAACACTGAAGCTTTCTTT	CASSTTRNTEAFF
NA	TRBV30	TRBD1	TRBJ1-4	TGTGCCTGGAATCCCCAAGGGACAGGGACCGAAAAACTGTTTTTT	CAWNPQGTGTEKLFF
NA	TRBV4-3	TRBD1	TRBJ1-1	TGCGCCAGCAGTCGACAGGGGCAGGGGGGGACTGAAGCTTTCTTT	CASSRQGQGGTEAFF
few	TRBV28	NA	TRBJ2-7	TGTGCCAGCCATCCCCGGACAGACCCCTACGAGCAGTACTTC	CASHPRTDPYEQYF
NA	TRBV28	TRBD1	TRBJ1-1	TGTGCCAGCAGTTGGACAGGGGGCAACACTGAAGCTTTCTTT	CASSWTGGNTEAFF
NA	TRBV12-3/TRBV12-4	TRBD1	TRBJ2-1	TGTGCCAGCAGTCGGACAGGGGCGGATGAGCAGTTCTTC	CASSRTGADEQFF
NA	TRBV19	NA	TRBJ2-5	TGTGCCAGTAGTATAGATCGCGGAGGGGTGGAGACCCAGTACTTC	CASSIDRGGVETQYF
NA	TRBV6-5	NA	TRBJ1-3	TGTGCCAGCAATCTATCCGGAAACACCATATATTTT	CASNLSGNTIYF
once	TRBV11-3	NA	TRBJ2-1	TGTGCCAGCAGCCCTAGGGGCCCCTACAATGAGCAGTTCTTC	CASSPRGPYNEQFF
NA	TRBV6-2/TRBV6-3	NA	TRBJ1-5	NA	CASSYVRARDNQPQHF
NA	TRBV28	TRBD1	TRBJ1-4	TGTGCCAGCAGTTATGGGGCGGGACAGGGGGCCCTATATGAAAAACTGTTTTTT	CASSYGAGQGALYEKLFF
few	TRBV6-6	NA	TRBJ1-2	TGTGCCAGCATCTCGCGGTCAGAAAACTATGGCTACACCTTC	CASISRSENYGYTF
NA	TRBV11-3	TRBD2	TRBJ2-2	TGTGCCCGCCACTCCGGGACTAGTCCCACCGGGGAGCTGTTTTTT	CARHSGTSPTGELFF
NA	TRBV27	NA	TRBJ2-3	TGTGCCACCTGGGGGGGGGCCAGCACAGATACGCAGTATTTT	CATWGGASTDTQYF
NA	TRBV12-3/TRBV12-4	NA	TRBJ1-1	TGTGCCATCGGGGGTTCCACTGAAGCTTTCTTT	CAIGGSTEAFF
once	TRBV4-3	TRBD1	TRBJ1-2	TGCGCCAGCAGCCAAGCCGAGGGACAGTTCTATGGCTACACCTTC	CASSQAEGQFYGYTF
NA	TRBV19	NA	TRBJ1-6	TGTGCCAGTAGTACTACGGGGTATAATTCACCCCTCCACTTT	CASSTTGYNSPLHF
NA	TRBV10-3	TRBD2	TRBJ2-5	TGTGCCAAAGGTTTAGGACTAGCGGTTCAAGAGACCCAGTACTTC	CAKGLGLAVQETQYF
NA	TRBV3-1/TRBV3-2	NA	TRBJ2-2	TGTGCCAGCAGCCGACGTAGCAGGGGGGCCGGGGAGCTGTTTTTT	CASSRRSRGAGELFF
NA	TRBV5-4	TRBD1	TRBJ2-7	TGTGCCAGCAGCTTAGCGCGGAAAGGGGGCGATAATGAGCAGTACTTC	CASSLARKGGDNEQYF
NA	TRBV10-3	NA	TRBJ1-3	TGTGCCATCAGTGCAAGGGACACCAGCTCTGGAAACACCATATATTTT	CAISARDTSSGNTIYF
NA	TRBV21-1	NA	TRBJ1-1	TGTGCCAGGCCTGGACAGTTGAACACTGAAGCTTTCTTT	CARPGQLNTEAFF
once	TRBV4-3	NA	TRBJ1-5	TGCGCCAGCAGCCAAGACAACAGGTCCAATCAGCCCCAGCATTTT	CASSQDNRSNQPQHF
NA	TRBV5-4	TRBD1	TRBJ2-7	TGTGCCAGCAGCCCGCGCCAGGGGGCAGGCTACGAGCAGTACTTC	CASSPRQGAGYEQYF
NA	TRBV29-1	TRBD1	TRBJ1-4	TGCAGCGTTCCGACAGGGGCTAATGAAAAACTGTTTTTT	CSVPTGANEKLFF
NA	TRBV28	TRBD2	TRBJ2-3	TGTGCCAGCAGTTCGGTAGCGGGGGCCACAGATACGCAGTATTTT	CASSSVAGATDTQYF
NA	TRBV5-1	NA	TRBJ2-7	TGCGCCAGCAGCTTGTCTTTCGGTCTCGAGTACGAGCAGTACTTC	CASSLSFGLEYEQYF
NA	TRBV11-1	NA	TRBJ1-2	TGTGCCAGCAGCTCTGAGCCTTCCTATGGCTACACCTTC	CASSSEPSYGYTF
NA	TRBV28	NA	TRBJ1-2	TGTGCCAGCTTTGACAGTCCCATGAACTATGGCTACACCTTC	CASFDSPMNYGYTF
NA	TRBV4-2	NA	TRBJ2-7	TGTGCCAGCAGCCGGGGTCGGGGTAGCGGCGTCTACGAGCAGTACTTC	CASSRGRGSGVYEQYF
NA	TRBV18	TRBD2	TRBJ2-3	TGTGCCAGCTCACCAGGGACTAGCGGGGGGCCGGTAGATACGCAGTATTTT	CASSPGTSGGPVDTQYF
NA	TRBV5-4	NA	TRBJ2-7	TGTGCCAGCAGCTTGGGGCCCAGGGTTTACGAGCAGTACTTC	CASSLGPRVYEQYF
NA	TRBV10-3	NA	TRBJ1-2	TGTGCCATCAGTGATCACAGTAACTATGGCTACACCTTC	CAISDHSNYGYTF
NA	TRBV19	TRBD1	TRBJ1-1	TGTGCCAGTAGTCCCAACCCGGGGATGGGGGACAGGGGGAAGAACACTGAAGCTTTCTTT	CASSPNPGMGDRGKNTEAFF
NA	TRBV29-1	TRBD1	TRBJ2-3	TGCAGCGTTGAAAGACAGGGCAGGAACTCGGCAGATACGCAGTATTTT	CSVERQGRNSADTQYF
few	TRBV5-6	NA	TRBJ2-1	TGTGCCAGCAGCCGGGGGGCAGGGTACAATGAGCAGTTCTTC	CASSRGAGYNEQFF